Presented here are 12 T cell receptor beta chains from one specimen sequenced in a study of blood T cell repertoires in COVID-19 (dated by TCRdb to about 2020). The receptor library was made with the immunoSEQ multiplex PCR assay. The immuneACCESS repertoire file appears here via TCRdb, limited to in-frame rearrangements. These files lack a portion of the clones; in checked studies, under half of the deficit traces to unresolved V genes, and the cause of the others is not known. The sample has around 200,000 clones on record, roughly 89% of them singletons. Jointly, the top ten make up approximately 2.5% of the sample. Sample: PBMCs or T cells enriched from blood (not recorded which). These receptors were collected from a woman between 40 and 55 years old with acute COVID-19.

The rearrangement links TRBV28 to TRBJ1-6; a weak D match, TRBD1 (6 bases). Per the germline V gene, CDR1 is MDHEN and CDR2 is SYDVKM. The length of the CDR3 is 16 residues. With 1 base removed from V and 8 bases from J, the gap between germline ends came to 15 bases. The CDR3 DNA sequence: TGTGCCAGCAGTTTATCAGGGGTTGACGGGGATTCACCCCTCCACTTT. The encoded protein is CASSLSGVDGDSPLHF. Looking up the rest from reference TRBV28 and TRBJ1-6 gives the full variable domain: DVKVTQSSRYLVKRTGEKVFLECVQDMDHENMFWYRQDPGLGLRLIYFSYDVKMKEKGDIPEGYSVSREKKERFSLILESASTNQTSMYLCASSLSGVDGDSPLHFGNGTRLTVT.

This chain links TRBV2 with TRBJ1-2; 8 bases fit TRBD1. The CDR3 contains 15 residues. Germline values: CDR1 SNHLY, CDR2 FYNNEI. Unmatched junction bases numbered 7, after V lost 4 bases and J lost 3 bases. CDR3 region: CASSGTGSAYYGYTF. CDR3 nucleotide sequence: TGTGCCAGCAGTGGGACAGGGAGCGCTTACTATGGCTACACCTTC.

The CDR3 nucleotides read TGTGCCTGGAGTCCCGCGGTGTTAGGTCAGCCCCAGCATTTT. It encodes CAWSPAVLGQPQHF. The J gene is TRBJ1-5, the V gene TRBV30, with D unclear. The V end was cut by 2 bases, the J end by 6 bases, with 14 bases between. The length of the CDR3 is 14 residues. Germline CDR1 GTSNPN, CDR2 SVGIG (reference sequence).

The CDR3 loop is CASRQGARYTGELFF. DNA for the CDR3: TGTGCCAGTAGGCAGGGGGCTAGGTACACCGGGGAGCTGTTTTTT. V usage is TRBV19 and J usage is TRBJ2-2; 8 bases line up with TRBD1. Germline CDR1 reads LNHDA; CDR2 reads SQIVND (reference sequence). With 6 bases clipped from V and 3 bases from J, the junction kept 6 bases outside the gene matches. The length of the CDR3 is 15 residues.

This chain connects TRBV28 to TRBJ1-2; a weak D match, TRBD1 (5 bases). V dropped 2 bases and J dropped 8 bases, with 15 bases sitting between them. Per germline, CDR1 MDHEN and CDR2 SYDVKM. This CDR3 is built from 14 residues. The chain's CDR3 is CASSLKAGKLGYTF. CDR3 nucleotides: TGTGCCAGCAGTTTAAAGGCAGGGAAGTTAGGCTACACCTTC.

The V and J genes are TRBV29-1 and TRBJ2-5, with 10 bases aligning to TRBD2. Germline assignment: CDR1 SQVTM and CDR2 ANQGSEA. This CDR3 contains 17 residues. V lost 6 bases to trimming and J lost 0 bases; unmatched junction nucleotides: 13. DNA of the CDR3: TGCAGCGTGAGCGGGGGGGCCGAGTTGCATCACCAAGAGACCCAGTACTTC. Its protein is CSVSGGAELHHQETQYF.

The CDR3: CASSVTPGWQGQEKLFF. The CDR3 DNA reads TGTGCCAGCAGCGTAACCCCTGGGTGGCAGGGCCAAGAAAAACTGTTTTTT. The chain joins TRBV9 to TRBJ1-4, with D possibly TRBD1 on 5 matching bases. Trimming left V 1 base short and J 8 bases short, with 21 bases between. The length of the CDR3 is 17 residues. Germline-derived CDR1 and CDR2 are SGDLS and YYNGEE.

This clone was counted a single time. For the CDR3, the DNA is TGTGCCAGCAGTCCTACCCGGAGACAGGGGGCGAGCGAGCAGTACTTC. Protein: CASSPTRRQGASEQYF. V is TRBV28 and J is TRBJ2-7, with 10 bases matching TRBD1. V lost 5 bases, J lost 6 bases, and 13 bases stayed unmatched. Germline lookup yields CDR1 MDHEN and CDR2 SYDVKM. This CDR3 comprises 16 residues.

V usage is TRBV24-1 and J usage is TRBJ2-6, with 9 bases lining up with TRBD2. This CDR3 is 18 amino acids long. V lost 3 bases to trimming and J lost 0 bases; unmatched junction nucleotides: 5. CDR1 is KGHDR and CDR2 is SFDVKD in the germline V gene. The CDR3 loop is CATSDGLRGGSGANVLTF. CDR3 in DNA: TGTGCCACCAGTGATGGTCTGCGGGGGGGCTCTGGGGCCAACGTCCTGACTTTC.

The chain links TRBV7-9 to TRBJ1-1; D gene ambiguous. The length of the CDR3 is 13 residues. Trimming shortened V by 5 bases and J by 3 bases, and 10 bases separated the two germline ends. The germline V gene encodes CDR1 SEHNR and CDR2 FQNEAQ (reference sequence). The CDR3 DNA reads as TGTGCCAGCAGCAAGGTGAGGGACACTGAAGCTTTCTTT. Amino acids: CASSKVRDTEAFF.

This chain uses TRBV7-9 with TRBJ1-2; TRBD1 matches 8 bases. The V gene's germline CDR1 is SEHNR and CDR2 FQNEAQ (reference sequence). Trimming cost V 5 bases and J 4 bases; bases outside gene matches: 6. This CDR3 spans 14 amino acids. Here the CDR3 reads CASSGGQGGYGYTF. The CDR3 coding sequence is TGTGCCAGCAGCGGAGGACAGGGCGGCTATGGCTACACCTTC.

This chain joins TRBV27 and TRBJ2-5, with 11 bases lining up with TRBD2. The germline CDR1 and CDR2 sequences are MNHEY and SMNVEV (reference sequence). The CDR3 contains 16 residues. The junction had 13 bases not matched to a gene; V was cut back by 4 bases and J by 9 bases. The CDR3 loop is CASSSAGLADLMPQYF. CDR3 nucleotide sequence: TGTGCCAGCAGTTCAGCGGGACTAGCGGACCTAATGCCCCAGTACTTC.